The rows below give T cell receptor beta chains drawn from one sample of a study of cytomegalovirus exposure and HLA in healthy donors. Measured with immunoSEQ multiplex PCR; TCRdb has only the in-frame clones, and not every one. The table includes roughly 120,000 clones, approximately 80% detected once. Sequencing was carried out using PBMCs. The receptors shown here come from a human donor in good health. Both conserved end residues are trimmed from each CDR3.

j_gene: TRBJ1-5; v_gene: TRBV4-1; CDR3aa: ASSQDPGQVSNQPQH
j_gene: TRBJ1-1; v_gene: TRBV10-3; CDR3aa: AIRKQGSNTEAF
j_gene: TRBJ1-5; v_gene: TRBV15; CDR3aa: ATSWGRVNNQPQH
j_gene: TRBJ1-4; v_gene: TRBV4-1; CDR3aa: ASSQEGGGHSNEKLF
j_gene: TRBJ1-6; v_gene: TRBV27; CDR3aa: ASSAGGTYNSPLH
j_gene: TRBJ1-5; v_gene: TRBV5-5; CDR3aa: ASSRTGFGPQH
j_gene: TRBJ2-1; v_gene: TRBV6-1; CDR3aa: ASRRLAAQDNEQF
j_gene: TRBJ2-7; v_gene: TRBV19; CDR3aa: ASSAGTGDSYEQY
j_gene: TRBJ2-7; v_gene: TRBV11-2; CDR3aa: ASSLSRAGYEQY
j_gene: TRBJ2-3; v_gene: TRBV5-1; CDR3aa: ASSLGVDRMADTQY
j_gene: TRBJ2-1; v_gene: TRBV5-4; CDR3aa: ASSLPGGDEQF
j_gene: TRBJ2-2; v_gene: TRBV11-2; CDR3aa: ASSLDRNTGELF
j_gene: NA; v_gene: TRBV6-5; CDR3aa: ASSYSSDPYEQY
j_gene: TRBJ2-1; v_gene: TRBV19; CDR3aa: ASGGGLAYNEQF
j_gene: TRBJ1-3; v_gene: TRBV5-1; CDR3aa: ASSLSQGSGNTIY
j_gene: TRBJ2-2; v_gene: TRBV15; CDR3aa: ATSRGPAAGELF
j_gene: TRBJ2-3; v_gene: TRBV5-5; CDR3aa: ASSLASGLLTDTQY
j_gene: TRBJ2-2; v_gene: TRBV5-1; CDR3aa: ASQGTGVNTGELF
j_gene: TRBJ2-3; v_gene: TRBV15; CDR3aa: ATSRDWTSVYV
j_gene: TRBJ2-3; v_gene: TRBV19; CDR3aa: ASSITAGDTDTQY
j_gene: TRBJ1-5; v_gene: TRBV28; CDR3aa: ASSFAGQEFNQH
j_gene: TRBJ1-5; v_gene: TRBV2; CDR3aa: ASRPPGREGNQPQH
j_gene: TRBJ1-6; v_gene: TRBV27; CDR3aa: ASSLFGTGFSDYNSPLH
j_gene: TRBJ2-1; v_gene: TRBV7-9; CDR3aa: ASSLRAGPHNEQF
j_gene: TRBJ1-4; v_gene: TRBV10-3; CDR3aa: AAGTDGNEKLF
j_gene: TRBJ1-6; v_gene: TRBV9; CDR3aa: ASSVEQGDSPLH
j_gene: TRBJ1-3; v_gene: TRBV5-4; CDR3aa: ASSLGTGHSTIY